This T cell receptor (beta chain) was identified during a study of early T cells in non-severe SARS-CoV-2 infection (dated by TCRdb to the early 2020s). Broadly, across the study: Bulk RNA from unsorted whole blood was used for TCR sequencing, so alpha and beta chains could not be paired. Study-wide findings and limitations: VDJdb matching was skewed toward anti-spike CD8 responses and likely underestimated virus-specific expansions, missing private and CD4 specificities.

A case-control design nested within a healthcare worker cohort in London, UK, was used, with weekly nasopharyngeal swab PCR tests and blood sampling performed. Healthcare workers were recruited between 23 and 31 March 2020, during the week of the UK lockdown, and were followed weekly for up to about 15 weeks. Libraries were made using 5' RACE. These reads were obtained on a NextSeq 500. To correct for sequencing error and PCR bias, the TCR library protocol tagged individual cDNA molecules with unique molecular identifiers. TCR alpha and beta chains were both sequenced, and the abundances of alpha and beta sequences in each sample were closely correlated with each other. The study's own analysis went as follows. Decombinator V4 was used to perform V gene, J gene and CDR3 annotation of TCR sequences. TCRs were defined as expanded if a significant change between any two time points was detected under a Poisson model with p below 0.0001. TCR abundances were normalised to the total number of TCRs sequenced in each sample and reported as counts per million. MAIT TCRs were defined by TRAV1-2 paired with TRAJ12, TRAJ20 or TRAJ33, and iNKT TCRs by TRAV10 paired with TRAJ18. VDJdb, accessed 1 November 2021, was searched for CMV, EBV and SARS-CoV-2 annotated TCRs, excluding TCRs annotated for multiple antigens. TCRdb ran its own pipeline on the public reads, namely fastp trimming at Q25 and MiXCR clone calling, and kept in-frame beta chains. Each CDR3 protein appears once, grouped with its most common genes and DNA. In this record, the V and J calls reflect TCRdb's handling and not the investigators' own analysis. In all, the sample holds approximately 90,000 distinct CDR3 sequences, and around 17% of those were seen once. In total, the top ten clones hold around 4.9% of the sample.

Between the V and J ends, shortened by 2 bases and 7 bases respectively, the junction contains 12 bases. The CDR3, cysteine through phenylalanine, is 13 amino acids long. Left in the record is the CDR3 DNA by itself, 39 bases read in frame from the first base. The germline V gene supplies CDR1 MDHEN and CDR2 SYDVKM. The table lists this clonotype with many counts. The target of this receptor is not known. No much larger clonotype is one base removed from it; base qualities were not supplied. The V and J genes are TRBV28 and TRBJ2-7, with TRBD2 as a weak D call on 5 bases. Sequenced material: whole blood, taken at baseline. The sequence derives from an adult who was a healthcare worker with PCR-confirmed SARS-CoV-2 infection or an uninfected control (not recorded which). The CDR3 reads CASSLLNRGEQYF. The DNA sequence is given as TGTGCCAGCAGTTTACTTAACCGAGGGGAGCAGTACTTC.